Many counts were recorded for the clone carrying this T cell receptor (beta chain). The antigen remains unidentified. V was trimmed by 2 bases and J by 7 bases, leaving 15 bases between them. The CDR3 covers 14 residues. Germline assignment: CDR1 SQVTM and CDR2 ANQGSEA. The sample is drawn from a study of CD8 T cells in ankylosing spondylitis. Using its own MiXCR run on the 5' RACE reads, TCRdb lists one record per CDR3 protein. The sample consists of under 850,000 distinct CDR3 sequences, around a fifth of them appearing once. General observations from the study: The study identified a TCR beta motif of under ten highly homologous variants that appeared characteristic of ankylosing spondylitis blood.

The chain recombines TRBV29-1 with TRBJ1-5; D gene ambiguous. The specimen sequenced was blood, either unsorted or a sorted T cell fraction (not recorded which). This TCR came from a male donor with ankylosing spondylitis. DNA of the CDR3: TGCAGCGTTGAATTCCCGACGACGTCCCAGCCCCAGCATTTT. Amino acid sequence: CSVEFPTTSQPQHF.